This T cell receptor (beta chain) was identified in a study of human T cells and chemical hapten exposure. Study outcomes and limitations: DPC sensitization did not alter TCRs above 1 in 1000 frequency. Counts of expanded TCRs at PT1 were positively correlated with patch test score. There were significantly more large CDR3 similarity clusters among expanded TCRs than among controls.

Sample time point: patch test 2, 6 weeks after DPC sensitization. Noted treatment: therapeutic diphenylcyclopropenone sensitization with weekly scalp DPC. Unfractionated whole blood served as the source for total RNA extraction. TCRdb passed the RACE reads through MiXCR, listing each CDR3 protein once. The data contain about 140,000 distinct CDR3 sequences, about 11% of them singletons. As regards this clonotype: The antigen is not known.

The CDR3 runs 16 residues. Germline assignment: CDR1 MDHEN and CDR2 SYDVKM. Between the trimmed V and J ends, which lost 5 bases and 0 bases, there was a span of 13 bases. The TCR originated in a woman aged 45-59 years with alopecia areata. Some clones in this sample may be carry-over from other donors' samples. Sequences were derived from whole blood, sampled in connection with sensitization to the hapten diphenylcyclopropenone (DPC). The J gene is TRBJ1-4, the V gene TRBV28; no firm D call. The CDR3 sequence: CASSAKGPTTNEKLFF. In nucleotides, the CDR3 is TGTGCCAGCAGTGCCAAAGGACCGACAACTAATGAAAAACTGTTTTTT. The whole variable domain, remainder taken from reference TRBV28 and TRBJ1-4, is DVKVTQSSRYLVKRTGEKVFLECVQDMDHENMFWYRQDPGLGLRLIYFSYDVKMKEKGDIPEGYSVSREKKERFSLILESASTNQTSMYLCASSAKGPTTNEKLFFGSGTQLSVL.